This TCR beta chain was found in a study of blood T cell repertoires in COVID-19. Study background: Acute-phase and convalescent COVID-19 samples originated in the United States, Italy and Spain.

Trimming left V 5 bases short and J 5 bases short, with 17 bases between. CDR3 length: 15 amino acids. The germline V gene encodes CDR1 LNHDA and CDR2 SQIVND (reference sequence). Libraries were prepared by immunoSEQ multiplex PCR; TCRdb keeps only in-frame clonotypes and omits some of them. The sample records some 250,000 clones, around 86% being singletons. Residents of about two dozen US areas, aged roughly 18 to 89 years, made up the participants. Cohort 3 donors were reported recovered after two negative PCRs, clearance, or symptom resolution. The chain combines TRBV19 with TRBJ2-3; D may be TRBD2 (6 bases). This TCR came from a man between 18 and 35 years old who had recovered from COVID-19. The sequenced sample consisted of PBMCs or T cells enriched from blood (not recorded which). CDR3 amino acids: CASSQGARRGDTQYF. As DNA, the CDR3 is TGTGCCAGTAGTCAAGGGGCCCGGAGGGGAGATACGCAGTATTTT.